This TCR beta chain was identified in a study of blood T cell repertoires in COVID-19. For the study at large: COVID-19 samples from acute and convalescent phases originated in the United States, Italy and Spain. T cells, B-cell-depleted T cells, or PBMCs supplied cDNA or gDNA.

Authors' processing steps: Scientists estimated how many nucleated cells there were by amplifying reference gene primers. The repertoire was sequenced with immunoSEQ multiplex PCR; TCRdb's copy has only in-frame clones and lacks some. The V and J calls and clone size were taken over from that table, and D and trimming were inferred from the DNA. The sample lists around 100,000 clones, roughly 88% occurring once. V was trimmed by 5 bases and J by 6 bases, leaving 10 bases between them. The CDR3 loop spans 12 amino acids. Germline CDR1 KGHDR, CDR2 SFDVKD. The rearrangement uses TRBV24-1 and TRBJ2-7; maybe TRBD1 (6 bases). Sequences were obtained from peripheral blood. The clonotype was recovered from a human donor in a cohort sampled during active COVID-19. For the CDR3, the DNA is TGTGCCACCAGTGTGGGGGCCGGCGAGCAGTACTTC. Translating it yields CATSVGAGEQYF.